Below are 17 T cell receptor beta chains sequenced from a single sample in a study of T cell responses to AZD1222 COVID-19 vaccine (dated by TCRdb to about 2021). The time point label of this sample denotes: about 28 days (+/-7) after the second vaccine dose. Libraries came from the immunoSEQ multiplex PCR assay. The table was pulled from immuneACCESS by TCRdb, which kept in-frame rearrangements only. Such tables lose some clones; where checked, under half of the loss comes from unresolved V genes, and the rest has no known cause. The sample table contains some 140,000 clones; only one count was recorded for about 93% of them. The top ten clones comprise roughly 7.1% of the sample. Sample: peripheral blood, taken 28 days after the second AZD1222 dose. These receptors were obtained from an adult who received the AZD1222 COVID-19 vaccine.

V and J are TRBV15 and TRBJ2-1, with unresolved D. CDR1 and CDR2 from the germline V gene are LNHNV and YYDKDF (reference sequence). This CDR3 spans 14 amino acids. Trimming pared 0 bases from V and 10 bases from J, leaving 13 bases between. Here the CDR3 DNA reads TGTGCCACCAGCAGAGATTGGCCCGCCATAGAGCAGTTCTTC. Protein product: CATSRDWPAIEQFF.

The chain joins TRBV19 to TRBJ2-2; 8 bases are a match to TRBD1. Looked up from germline, CDR1 is LNHDA and CDR2 is SQIVND (reference sequence). The CDR3 is made up of 14 amino acids. V shed 7 bases, J shed 6 bases, and the junction held 7 bases outside the gene matches. Here the CDR3 reads CASNADRAPGELFF. The CDR3 DNA is TGTGCCAGTAACGCGGACAGGGCGCCCGGGGAGCTGTTTTTT.

The V gene is TRBV27, the J gene TRBJ1-1; perhaps TRBD1 as D (5 bases). CDR3 length: 14 amino acids. Germline CDR1 MNHEY, CDR2 SMNVEV (reference sequence). Deletions cut 5 bases from V and 3 bases from J, with 13 bases between. CDR3 region: CASSDVLGDTEAFF. The CDR3 bases are TGTGCCAGCAGTGATGTGCTAGGGGACACTGAAGCTTTCTTT.

The rearrangement uses TRBV6-6 and TRBJ2-7, with D tentatively TRBD2 (5 bases). The CDR3 totals 12 residues. Trimming removed 8 bases at V and 0 bases at J, with 8 bases between. Germline loops: CDR1 MNHNY, CDR2 SVGAGI (reference sequence). The DNA of the CDR3 is TGTGCCAGCGAGGGCAGCTCCTACGAGCAGTACTTC. Protein sequence: CASEGSSYEQYF.

The chain couples TRBV5-4 to TRBJ1-2; 7 bases line up with TRBD1. The J segment lost 3 bases and the V segment lost 4 bases, leaving 12 bases of the junction unmatched. The CDR3 is 16 amino acids. Per germline, CDR1 SGHNT and CDR2 YYREEE (reference sequence). Here the CDR3 DNA reads TGTGCCAGCAGCCGTAGACAGACAGGGATCGACTATGGCTACACCTTC. Translation: CASSRRQTGIDYGYTF.

The genes are TRBV2 and TRBJ2-1; D remains ambiguous. V was trimmed by 6 bases and J by 0 bases, leaving 12 bases between them. CDR1 is SNHLY, CDR2 FYNNEI, per germline. The CDR3 spans 15 residues. CDR3 nucleotides: TGTGCCAGCAGACCGACGGATAGCTCCTACAATGAGCAGTTCTTC. Residues: CASRPTDSSYNEQFF.

This chain uses TRBV29-1 with TRBJ1-2, with TRBD1 matching 8 bases. The V segment lost 6 bases and the J segment 2 bases; nucleotides outside the gene matches: 8. CDR1 SQVTM and CDR2 ANQGSEA come from the germline V gene. The CDR3 runs 14 residues. In nucleotides, the CDR3 is TGCAGCGTCGCTCATCGGGACAGGAACTATGGCTACACCTTC. This codes for CSVAHRDRNYGYTF.

The rearrangement joins TRBV7-6 to TRBJ2-5; D is uncertain. There are 14 residues in the CDR3. The germline CDR1 and CDR2 sequences are SGHVS and FNYEAQ. V dropped 2 bases and J dropped 2 bases, with 9 bases sitting between them. The CDR3 sequence is CASSLYLGQETQYF. The CDR3 nucleotides read TGTGCCAGCAGCTTATATCTGGGGCAAGAGACCCAGTACTTC.

This clone was counted a single time. V and J are TRBV5-5 and TRBJ1-3, with D uncertain. The CDR3 has 15 residues. Germline V gives CDR1 SGHKS, CDR2 YYEKEE (reference sequence). V lost 2 bases to trimming and J lost 0 bases, with 9 bases between them. For the CDR3, the DNA is TGTGCCAGCAGCTTTATCGGGTTCTCTGGAAACACCATATATTTT. This encodes CASSFIGFSGNTIYF.

The V gene is TRBV7-2, the J gene TRBJ2-1; TRBD2 is a possible D gene (7 bases). The V gene lost 3 bases and the J gene lost 7 bases, with 25 bases spanning the gap. The CDR3 consists of 18 residues. CDR1 is SGHTA and CDR2 is FQGNSA in the germline V gene. CDR3 nucleotides: TGTGCCAGCAGCTTTTTCCCTCCCGGGGCGGGGGCCACGAATGAGCAGTTCTTC. It specifies CASSFFPPGAGATNEQFF. Drawing the rest from reference TRBV7-2 and TRBJ2-1, the complete variable domain is GAGVSQSPSNKVTEKGKDVELRCDPISGHTALYWYRQSLGQGLEFLIYFQGNSAPDKSGLPSDRFSAERTGGSVSTLTIQRTQQEDSAVYLCASSFFPPGAGATNEQFFGPGTRLTVL.

J is TRBJ2-3 and V is TRBV5-1; D perhaps matches TRBD2 (6 bases). This CDR3 spans 14 amino acids. Germline V gives CDR1 SGHRS, CDR2 YFSETQ. The V and J ends lost 4 bases and 2 bases respectively, with 11 bases between them. The CDR3 DNA follows: TGCGCCAGCAGCCCCCGCGGGAACACAGATACGCAGTATTTT. Protein product: CASSPRGNTDTQYF.

V is TRBV7-9 and J is TRBJ1-1; 7 positions agree with TRBD1. Germline trimming cut 5 bases from V and 7 bases from J; bases unmatched to any gene: 4. CDR1 is SEHNR, CDR2 FQNEAQ, per germline (reference sequence). The CDR3 contains 12 residues. This CDR3 is CASSPRTGEAFF. CDR3 bases: TGTGCCAGCAGCCCGCGGACAGGTGAAGCTTTCTTT. The whole variable domain, filled in from reference TRBV7-9 and TRBJ1-1, reads DTGVSQNPRHKITKRGQNVTFRCDPISEHNRLYWYRQTLGQGPEFLTYFQNEAQLEKSRLLSDRFSAERPKGSFSTLEIQRTEQGDSAMYLCASSPRTGEAFFGQGTRLTVV.

This clone was seen just once. The chain is built from TRBV7-9 and TRBJ2-7; TRBD1 matches at 7 bases. The CDR3 has 17 residues. The germline CDR1 and CDR2 sequences are SEHNR and FQNEAQ (reference sequence). Losses at the gene ends were 5 bases for V and 0 bases for J; bases not matched to a gene: 13. CDR3 nucleotides: TGTGCCAGCAGCAAGGGGGTAGCAGGGGGAAGCTCCTACGAGCAGTACTTC. Its protein is CASSKGVAGGSSYEQYF.

This chain uses TRBV5-5 with TRBJ2-1; 8 nucleotides line up with TRBD1. Germline CDR1 SGHKS, CDR2 YYEKEE (reference sequence). This CDR3 has 15 amino acids. V dropped 4 bases and J dropped 5; count of bases not matched to a gene: 8. DNA of the CDR3: TGTGCCAGCAGCCGCGACAGGGGTCACCACAATGAGCAGTTCTTC. Translation: CASSRDRGHHNEQFF. The whole variable domain, remainder taken from reference TRBV5-5 and TRBJ2-1, is DAGVTQSPTHLIKTRGQQVTLRCSPISGHKSVSWYQQVLGQGPQFIFQYYEKEERGRGNFPDRFSARQFPNYSSELNVNALLLGDSALYLCASSRDRGHHNEQFFGPGTRLTVL.

Only one count was recorded for this clone. The chain carries TRBV6-6 and TRBJ1-2, with D possibly being TRBD1 (6 bases). Trimming cost V 4 bases and J 14 bases, with 17 bases left between them. This CDR3 comprises 12 residues. The germline CDR1 and CDR2 sequences are MNHNY and SVGAGI (reference sequence). The CDR3 DNA sequence: TGTGCCAGCAGTTCTCCACAGGGACGGAAAACCTTC. Residues: CASSSPQGRKTF.

The chain has TRBV14 and TRBJ1-6; no firm D call. V was shortened by 0 bases and J by 5 bases, with 8 bases between the two germline ends. CDR1 is SGHDN, CDR2 FVKESK, per germline. This CDR3 contains 15 residues. CDR3 region: CASSQDEFHNSPLHF. The CDR3 DNA reads TGTGCCAGCAGCCAAGACGAATTTCATAATTCACCCCTCCACTTT.

In nucleotides, the CDR3 is TGTGCCAGCAGCTTGGGACAGGGGGCCTCTGGAAACACCATATATTTT. It is translated as CASSLGQGASGNTIYF. V gene TRBV7-8 combines with J gene TRBJ1-3; 12 bases map to TRBD1. This CDR3 is built from 16 residues. Germline V lookup: CDR1 SGHVS, CDR2 FQNEAQ. Trimming cost V 3 bases and J 0 bases; bases outside gene matches: 0. Complete variable domain (other parts from reference TRBV7-8 and TRBJ1-3): GAGVSQSPRYKVAKRGQDVALRCDPISGHVSLFWYQQALGQGPEFLTYFQNEAQLDKSGLPSDRFFAERPEGSVSTLKIQRTQQEDSAVYLCASSLGQGASGNTIYFGEGSWLTVV.